Listed here are 27 T cell receptor beta chains from one sample, sequenced in a study of identifying expanded T cells in peripheral blood. Generated by immunoSEQ multiplex PCR, the TCRdb table keeps only in-frame clones and is missing some. The sample lists about 100,000 clones, 88% seen once, with 4.5% to 6.5% in the top ten. Input material: blood. The receptors here all came from a person aged 18-69 years in good health.

The V gene is TRBV10-3, the J gene TRBJ1-1, with 8 bases lining up with TRBD1. The germline gives CDR1 ENHRY, CDR2 SYGVKD. After removal of 10 bases from V and 2 bases from J, the junction contained 9 bases not matched to a gene. CDR3 length: 14 residues. The CDR3 DNA follows: TGTGCCACCTCACAGGGGGTCCCCAACACTGAAGCTTTCTTT. Translating gives CATSQGVPNTEAFF.

This rearrangement joins TRBV6-5 to TRBJ2-7; TRBD1 or TRBD2 may be the D gene (5 bases each). The length of the CDR3 is 14 residues. Germline lookup yields CDR1 MNHEY and CDR2 SVGAGI. The germline V and J ends were trimmed by 4 bases and 2 bases, with 12 bases remaining between them. CDR3 sequence: CASSWGPAAYEQYF. The CDR3 bases are TGTGCCAGCAGTTGGGGACCCGCCGCCTACGAGCAGTACTTC.

This rearrangement joins TRBV5-5 to TRBJ1-5; maybe TRBD1 (6 bases). The germline CDR1 and CDR2 sequences are SGHKS and YYEKEE (reference sequence). The CDR3 is 14 residues long. With 2 bases removed from V and 2 bases from J, the gap between germline ends came to 8 bases. As DNA, the CDR3 is TGTGCCAGCAGCTTAAGGGGGGGCAATCAGCCCCAGCATTTT. Translation: CASSLRGGNQPQHF.

The J gene is TRBJ1-2, the V gene TRBV14; TRBD1 matches at 10 bases. V lost 4 bases and J lost 8; bases outside the gene matches: 10. Germline V lookup: CDR1 SGHDN, CDR2 FVKESK. The CDR3 contains 15 residues. The CDR3 is CASSRAGTGVRGYTF. The CDR3 DNA reads as TGTGCCAGCAGCCGGGCCGGGACAGGGGTGAGGGGCTACACCTTC. The variable domain in full, with the rest retrieved from reference TRBV14 and TRBJ1-2, is EAGVTQFPSHSVIEKGQTVTLRCDPISGHDNLYWYRRVMGKEIKFLLHFVKESKQDESGMPNNRFLAERTGGTYSTLKVQPAELEDSGVYFCASSRAGTGVRGYTFGSGTRLTVV.

The CDR3: CATSREATSNQPQHF. As DNA, the CDR3 is TGTGCCACCAGCAGAGAAGCAACAAGCAATCAGCCCCAGCATTTT. V is TRBV15 and J is TRBJ1-5, with D unclear. CDR3 length equals 15 residues. The germline gives CDR1 LNHNV, CDR2 YYDKDF (reference sequence). Trimming removed 0 bases at V and 1 base at J, with 7 bases between.

This clone was observed once. V gene TRBV9 combines with J gene TRBJ1-1, with D perhaps matching TRBD1 (5 bases). In germline, CDR1 is SGDLS, CDR2 YYNGEE. V gave up 0 bases and J gave up 1 base, with 10 bases separating them. This CDR3 is built from 15 residues. Here the CDR3 DNA reads TGTGCCAGCAGCGTAGGGGTGGGGCCGAACACTGAAGCTTTCTTT. Its translation: CASSVGVGPNTEAFF.

The genes are TRBV5-1 and TRBJ2-2; D is uncertain. This CDR3 region has 14 residues. V was cut by 0 bases and J by 3 bases, with 6 bases left in between. Germline CDR1 reads SGHRS; CDR2 reads YFSETQ. The CDR3 reads CASSLVAYTGELFF. The CDR3 coding sequence is TGCGCCAGCAGCTTGGTTGCCTACACCGGGGAGCTGTTTTTT. The whole variable domain, filled in from reference TRBV5-1 and TRBJ2-2, reads KAGVTQTPRYLIKTRGQQVTLSCSPISGHRSVSWYQQTPGQGLQFLFEYFSETQRNKGNFPGRFSGRQFSNSRSEMNVSTLELGDSALYLCASSLVAYTGELFFGEGSRLTVL.

This chain connects TRBV7-9 to TRBJ2-1; D may be TRBD2 (6 bases). This CDR3 is 14 amino acids long. The V gene's germline CDR1 is SEHNR and CDR2 FQNEAQ (reference sequence). The ends were cut back, 4 bases at V and 7 bases at J, with 14 bases in the middle. CDR3: CASSYKPAGNEQFF. Here the CDR3 DNA reads TGTGCCAGCAGCTATAAACCCGCGGGAAATGAGCAGTTCTTC. The whole variable domain, remainder taken from reference TRBV7-9 and TRBJ2-1, is DTGVSQNPRHKITKRGQNVTFRCDPISEHNRLYWYRQTLGQGPEFLTYFQNEAQLEKSRLLSDRFSAERPKGSFSTLEIQRTEQGDSAMYLCASSYKPAGNEQFFGPGTRLTVL.

This rearrangement joins TRBV18 to TRBJ2-7; perhaps TRBD1 as D (5 bases). Germline-derived CDR1 and CDR2 are KGHSH and LQKENI. V was pared by 5 bases and J by 7 bases, with 18 bases between. This CDR3 contains 14 residues. The CDR3 here is CASSALLGVREQYF. In nucleotides, the CDR3 is TGTGCCAGCTCAGCCCTCTTAGGGGTGCGAGAGCAGTACTTC.

The chain couples TRBV19 to TRBJ1-1; perhaps TRBD1 as D (5 bases). Germline CDR1 is LNHDA and CDR2 is SQIVND (reference sequence). V was shortened by 3 bases and J by 6 bases, with 17 bases between the two germline ends. This CDR3 contains 15 residues. The CDR3 coding sequence is TGTGCCAGTAGTATTGGGAGGGACCGATCCGCTGAAGCTTTCTTT. Its protein product is CASSIGRDRSAEAFF.

The rearrangement links TRBV6-1 to TRBJ1-2; TRBD1 matches at 9 bases. The CDR3 totals 14 residues. Germline V gene lookup returns CDR1 MNHNS and CDR2 SASEGT. Trimming cost V 4 bases and J 4 bases; bases outside gene matches: 4. The chain's CDR3 is CASSGGTGSYGYTF. The DNA for the CDR3 is TGTGCCAGCAGTGGCGGGACAGGGAGCTATGGCTACACCTTC.

The chain uses TRBV7-6 and TRBJ2-1, with TRBD1 matching over 8 bases. Germline V gives CDR1 SGHVS, CDR2 FNYEAQ. V dropped 2 bases and J dropped 0; count of bases not matched to a gene: 9. The CDR3 sequence is 18 residues long. The CDR3 coding sequence is TGTGCCAGCAGCTTAAGGGCAGGGGGCGGTAACTCCTACAATGAGCAGTTCTTC. This sequence encodes CASSLRAGGGNSYNEQFF.

This chain uses TRBV14 with TRBJ2-3, with D unclear. The germline gives CDR1 SGHDN, CDR2 FVKESK. Trimming removed 1 base at V and 0 bases at J, with 11 bases between. This CDR3 is 16 amino acids long. CDR3 in DNA: TGTGCCAGCAGCCAAGGACAACGGGCGAGCACAGATACGCAGTATTTT. It codes for CASSQGQRASTDTQYF.

The rearrangement links TRBV5-1 to TRBJ1-2; D not certain. The V end lost 1 base, the J end lost 2 bases, and 9 bases lay between the germline ends. This CDR3 comprises 14 residues. CDR1 SGHRS and CDR2 YFSETQ come from the germline V gene. The CDR3, as DNA: TGCGCCAGCAGCTTGATTGAGGCCAACTATGGCTACACCTTC. Encoded protein: CASSLIEANYGYTF. The full variable domain, with the rest looked up from reference TRBV5-1 and TRBJ1-2, is KAGVTQTPRYLIKTRGQQVTLSCSPISGHRSVSWYQQTPGQGLQFLFEYFSETQRNKGNFPGRFSGRQFSNSRSEMNVSTLELGDSALYLCASSLIEANYGYTFGSGTRLTVV.

The chain links TRBV6-1 to TRBJ1-1; TRBD1 might be the D (5 bases). Germline CDR1 and CDR2: MNHNS and SASEGT. CDR3 length: 14 amino acids. V lost 8 bases, J lost 1 base, and 14 bases lay in between. The CDR3 DNA reads TGTGCCAGCCGTAAGGCGGGGGGGAACACTGAAGCTTTCTTT. Its protein is CASRKAGGNTEAFF.

This clone has a handful of counts. The rearrangement links TRBV2 to TRBJ1-1; no firm D call. Germline CDR1 SNHLY, CDR2 FYNNEI. This CDR3 is built from 11 residues. Trimming removed 6 bases at V and 0 bases at J, with 2 bases between. In DNA form, the CDR3 reads TGTGCCAGCAGCATGAACACTGAAGCTTTCTTT. This translates into CASSMNTEAFF.

The rearrangement uses TRBV10-2 and TRBJ2-2, with D possibly matching TRBD2 (6 bases). This CDR3 contains 15 residues. The V gene's germline CDR1 is WSHSY and CDR2 SAAADI. The V end lost 6 bases, the J end lost 0 bases, and 11 bases lay between the germline ends. The CDR3: CASRGGTSNTGELFF. CDR3 DNA sequence: TGCGCCAGCAGAGGAGGGACTTCGAACACCGGGGAGCTGTTTTTT.

V usage is TRBV6-5 and J usage is TRBJ2-7; a possible D gene is TRBD1 (6 bases). V dropped 3 bases and J dropped 3 bases, with 15 bases sitting between them. Germline values: CDR1 MNHEY, CDR2 SVGAGI. The CDR3 is 15 amino acids. In DNA form, the CDR3 reads TGTGCCAGCAGTTATCAGGGACAAGGAATCTACGAGCAGTACTTC. Its protein is CASSYQGQGIYEQYF.

V is TRBV27 and J is TRBJ2-1; 8 bases match TRBD2. Germline V CDR1 and CDR2: MNHEY, SMNVEV (reference sequence). The CDR3 runs to 15 residues. V gave up 3 bases and J gave up 1 base; unmatched junction bases: 2. This chain's CDR3 is CASSFRGGSYNEQFF. Written as DNA, the CDR3 is TGTGCCAGCAGTTTCCGGGGGGGTTCCTACAATGAGCAGTTCTTC.

The chain carries TRBV5-4 and TRBJ2-1, with TRBD2 identical over 12 bases. From germline, CDR1 is SGHNT and CDR2 YYREEE (reference sequence). J was trimmed by 5 bases and V by 4 bases; bases with no gene match: 7. The length of the CDR3 is 16 residues. The CDR3: CASSEPSGGADNEQFF. CDR3 sequence (DNA): TGTGCCAGCAGCGAGCCTAGCGGGGGGGCAGACAATGAGCAGTTCTTC.

This clone has just a few counts. The J gene is TRBJ2-5, the V gene TRBV27, with 11 bases identical to TRBD2. The germline gives CDR1 MNHEY, CDR2 SMNVEV (reference sequence). The CDR3 extends over 15 amino acids. Germline trimming cut 6 bases from V and 5 bases from J; bases unmatched to any gene: 8. The CDR3 reads CASSLGLAESETQYF. DNA for the CDR3: TGTGCCAGCAGCTTGGGACTAGCGGAGTCGGAGACCCAGTACTTC.

The rearrangement joins TRBV19 to TRBJ1-2; 11 bases are shared with TRBD1. The CDR3 runs 16 residues. V lost 7 bases to trimming and J lost 8 bases; unmatched junction nucleotides: 15. The germline gives CDR1 LNHDA, CDR2 SQIVND (reference sequence). In DNA form, the CDR3 reads TGTGCCAGTACCACGGTCCGGGACAGGGGGGTTCTGGGCTACACCTTC. Its protein is CASTTVRDRGVLGYTF.

J is TRBJ2-7 and V is TRBV28, with TRBD2 identical over 9 bases. Trimming cost V 6 bases and J 7 bases; bases outside gene matches: 16. This CDR3 spans 16 amino acids. Germline lookup yields CDR1 MDHEN and CDR2 SYDVKM. CDR3 in DNA: TGTGCCAGCAGCCTGTCAGGGCTAGCGGGACGGGGGGAGCAGTACTTC. Protein product: CASSLSGLAGRGEQYF.

This clone showed up just a few times. The chain joins TRBV18 to TRBJ1-1, with D uncertain. The CDR3 spans 15 residues. The germline CDR1 and CDR2 sequences are KGHSH and LQKENI. Between the trimmed V and J ends, which lost 3 bases and 7 bases, there was a span of 18 bases. The CDR3 protein is CASSPNTGGSHEAFF. The DNA for the CDR3 is TGTGCCAGCTCACCCAACACCGGTGGATCCCATGAAGCTTTCTTT.

The rearrangement uses TRBV19 and TRBJ1-4; D is perhaps TRBD1 (6 bases). CDR3 length: 16 residues. V was trimmed by 4 bases and J by 0 bases, leaving 12 bases between them. CDR1 and CDR2 from the germline V gene are LNHDA and SQIVND (reference sequence). This CDR3 is CASSTGQLTTNEKLFF. Written as DNA, the CDR3 is TGTGCCAGTAGTACCGGACAGCTTACAACTAATGAAAAACTGTTTTTT.

The V and J genes are TRBV9 and TRBJ1-2; 8 bases map to TRBD1. This CDR3 is 15 amino acids long. V lost 4 bases, J lost 0 bases, and 5 bases stayed unmatched. Germline CDR1 reads SGDLS; CDR2 reads YYNGEE. This chain's CDR3 is CASSSYRGTNYGYTF. The CDR3 DNA reads TGTGCCAGCAGCAGCTACAGGGGGACTAACTATGGCTACACCTTC.

The chain combines TRBV2 with TRBJ2-5, with 14 positions matching TRBD2. The CDR3 consists of 16 residues. Germline V CDR1 and CDR2: SNHLY, FYNNEI. Unmatched junction bases numbered 5, after V lost 4 bases and J lost 4 bases. The CDR3 DNA follows: TGTGCCAGCAGTGGACTAGCGGGGGGGCTCGGAGAGACCCAGTACTTC. As protein: CASSGLAGGLGETQYF.